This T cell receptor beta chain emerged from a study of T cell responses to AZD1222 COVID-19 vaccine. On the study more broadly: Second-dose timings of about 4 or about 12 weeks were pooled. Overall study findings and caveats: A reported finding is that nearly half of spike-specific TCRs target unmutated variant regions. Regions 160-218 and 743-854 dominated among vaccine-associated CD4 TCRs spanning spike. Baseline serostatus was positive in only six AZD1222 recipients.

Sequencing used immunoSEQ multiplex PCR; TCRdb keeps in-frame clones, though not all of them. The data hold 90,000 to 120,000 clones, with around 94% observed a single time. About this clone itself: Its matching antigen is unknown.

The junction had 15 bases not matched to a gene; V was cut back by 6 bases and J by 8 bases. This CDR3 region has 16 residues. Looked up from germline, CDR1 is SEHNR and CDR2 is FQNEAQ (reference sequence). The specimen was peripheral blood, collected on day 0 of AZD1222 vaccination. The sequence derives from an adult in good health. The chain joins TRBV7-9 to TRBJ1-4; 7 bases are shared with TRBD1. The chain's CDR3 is CASRELGGRGQEKLFF. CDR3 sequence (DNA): TGTGCCAGCAGAGAATTAGGGGGCAGGGGACAGGAAAAACTGTTTTTT.